This T cell receptor (beta chain) emerged from a study of cytomegalovirus exposure and HLA in healthy donors (dated by TCRdb to 2016 to 2017). In terms of the full investigation: According to a later analysis, one platform produced both the approximately 110 validation repertoires and the 550 to 800 repertoires of the first cohort. The study was designed to test whether signatures of past pathogen exposure could be identified by cataloging public T cell receptors. A separate validation cohort of approximately 120 different subjects was used in addition to the roughly 700-subject first cohort. To predict cytomegalovirus infection status, the study combined high-throughput TCR immunosequencing, statistical association of individual TCRs with disease status, and machine learning.

The paper's findings and limits, for the study overall: A total of 150 or so TCR beta chains were listed by the study as associated with cytomegalovirus. While some public TCRs were present in many individuals, most TCR sequences turned up only very rarely across donors. A few of the identified cytomegalovirus-associated TCR beta chains were confirmed in vitro to be specific for cytomegalovirus antigens. According to the authors, the approach could potentially be generalized to other disease states and immunological phenotypes. In both the original and validation cohorts, the classifier was reported to diagnose cytomegalovirus status with high specificity and sensitivity. The validation cohort had no HLA typing available for a later analysis, so co-occurrence within that cohort was assessed over all 120 or so repertoires. A later analysis found that TCRs clustered in the first cohort also tended to co-occur in the 120 validation repertoires, with just under 95% of cluster scores above 0.

Separate from the roughly 630-subject first cohort, the validation cohort of over 90 subjects was the group to which the donors belonged. Receptor amplification or capture employed the immunoSEQ multiplex PCR assay. Concerning the study's data processing: A statistical classification framework was built to diagnose cytomegalovirus status from the catalog of TCR beta chain sequences. Sourced from immuneACCESS, this table was stored by TCRdb with only in-frame sequences that have V and J called. A share of the clones is absent; for the studies checked, an unresolved V gene accounts for under half, and the remainder has no known explanation. V, J and clone size are those of that table, while D and trimming were read from the DNA. Present in this sample are over 150,000 clones, 70% to 90% of which were seen just once. The ten top clones hold 20% to 25% of the sample. As to this clone: What this receptor recognizes is not known. Base qualities were left out, and no much larger clone turns up one base away.

The specimen sequenced was PBMCs. The sequence derives from a man younger than 35 in good health and CMV-seropositive.

The CDR3 protein: CASSLWALGGNEQFF. At the DNA level, the sequence is TGTGCCAGCAGCTTATGGGCCCTGGGGGGGAATGAGCAGTTCTTC. Recombination joined TRBV11-2 with TRBJ2-1; 7 of the junction bases match TRBD2. The CDR3 goes from the cysteine to the phenylalanine over 15 residues. Of the read, only the CDR3 DNA is kept; its 45 bases are in frame from base 1. Clipping removes 2 bases from V and 7 bases from J, with 8 as the unmatched junction base count. Per the germline V gene, SGHAT is the CDR1 and FQNNGV is the CDR2.